This T cell receptor beta chain appears in the sequencing data of a study of cytotoxic CD8 clonotypes in ibrutinib-treated CLL. Overall study: There were roughly twelve relapsed/refractory patients and about 15 treatment-naive patients, and 17 to 18 were IGHV unmutated. Among the samples, the mean was roughly 260,000 productive templates and approximately 91,000 productive rearrangements.

Depths of 1 in 200,000 to 1 in 1 million T cells were the sequencing target. Method: immunoSEQ multiplex PCR; TCRdb's copy keeps in-frame clones and lacks some. The sample records 60,000 to 95,000 clones, approximately 87% being singletons. This CDR3 spans 16 amino acids. V was pared by 0 bases and J by 1 base, with 4 bases of the junction left unmatched. Germline V lookup: CDR1 SGHNT, CDR2 YYREEE (reference sequence). The TCR originated in a human donor with chronic lymphocytic leukemia. Sequenced here: PBMCs, sampled after 24 months of ibrutinib treatment. The genes are TRBV5-4 and TRBJ2-3; 8 nucleotides match TRBD1. CDR3 sequence: CASSLAAGGRTDTQYF. The CDR3 bases are TGTGCCAGCAGCTTGGCGGCAGGGGGCCGCACAGATACGCAGTATTTT.